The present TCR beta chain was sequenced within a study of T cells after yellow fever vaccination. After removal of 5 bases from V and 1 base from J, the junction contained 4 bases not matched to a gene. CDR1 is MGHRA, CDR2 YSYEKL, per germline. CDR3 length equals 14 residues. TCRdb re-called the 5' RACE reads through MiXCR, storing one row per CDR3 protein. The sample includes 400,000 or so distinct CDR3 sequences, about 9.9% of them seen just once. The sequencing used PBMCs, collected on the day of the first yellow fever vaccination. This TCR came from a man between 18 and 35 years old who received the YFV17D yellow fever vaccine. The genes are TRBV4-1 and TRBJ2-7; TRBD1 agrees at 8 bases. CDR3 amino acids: CASSTRGRSYEQYF. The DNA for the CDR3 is TGCGCCAGCAGCACCAGGGGGCGGTCCTACGAGCAGTACTTC.